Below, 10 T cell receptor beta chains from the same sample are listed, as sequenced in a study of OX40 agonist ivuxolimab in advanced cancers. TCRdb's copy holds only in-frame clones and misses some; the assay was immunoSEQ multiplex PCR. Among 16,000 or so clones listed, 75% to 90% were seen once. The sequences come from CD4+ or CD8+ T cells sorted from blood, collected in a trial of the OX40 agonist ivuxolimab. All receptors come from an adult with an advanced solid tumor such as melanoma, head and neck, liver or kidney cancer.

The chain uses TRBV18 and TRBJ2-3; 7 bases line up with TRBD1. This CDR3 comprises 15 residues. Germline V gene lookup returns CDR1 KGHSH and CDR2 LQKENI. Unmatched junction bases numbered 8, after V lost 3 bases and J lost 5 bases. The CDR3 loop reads CASSPGQMGLDTQYF. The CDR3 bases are TGTGCCAGCTCACCGGGACAGATGGGCCTAGATACGCAGTATTTT.

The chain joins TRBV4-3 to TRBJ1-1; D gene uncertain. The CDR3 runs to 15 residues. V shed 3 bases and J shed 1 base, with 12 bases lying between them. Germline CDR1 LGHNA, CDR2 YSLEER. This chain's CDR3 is CASSQVTRANTEAFF. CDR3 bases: TGCGCCAGCAGCCAGGTTACTAGGGCGAACACTGAAGCTTTCTTT.

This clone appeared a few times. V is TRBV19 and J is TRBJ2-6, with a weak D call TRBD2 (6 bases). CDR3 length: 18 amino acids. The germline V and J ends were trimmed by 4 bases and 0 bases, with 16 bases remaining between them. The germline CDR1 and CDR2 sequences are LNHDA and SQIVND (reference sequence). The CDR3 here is CASSSGTDFYSGANVLTF. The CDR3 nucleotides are TGTGCCAGTAGTAGCGGGACGGACTTCTACTCTGGGGCCAACGTCCTGACTTTC.

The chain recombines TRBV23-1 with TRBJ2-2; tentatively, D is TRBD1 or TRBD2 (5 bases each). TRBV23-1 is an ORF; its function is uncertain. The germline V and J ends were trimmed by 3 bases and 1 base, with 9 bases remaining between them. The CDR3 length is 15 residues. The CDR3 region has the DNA TGCGCCAGCAGTCATGGGACGGAGAACACCGGGGAGCTGTTTTTT. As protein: CASSHGTENTGELFF.

The CDR3 loop is CATTRGIMRGEGYTF. In nucleotides, the CDR3 is TGTGCCACCACCAGGGGGATTATGAGAGGGGAAGGCTACACCTTC. The genes are TRBV5-6 and TRBJ1-2; TRBD1 matches 7 bases. CDR3 length equals 15 residues. The V segment lost 9 bases and the J segment 8 bases; nucleotides outside the gene matches: 19. Germline values: CDR1 SGHDT, CDR2 YYEEEE.

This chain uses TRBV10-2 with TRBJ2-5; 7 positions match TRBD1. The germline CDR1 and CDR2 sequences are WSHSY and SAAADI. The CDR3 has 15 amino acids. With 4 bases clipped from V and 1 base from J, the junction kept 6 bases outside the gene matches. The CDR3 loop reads CASSGRGQPQETQYF. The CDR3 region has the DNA TGCGCCAGCAGTGGAAGGGGACAGCCCCAAGAGACCCAGTACTTC.

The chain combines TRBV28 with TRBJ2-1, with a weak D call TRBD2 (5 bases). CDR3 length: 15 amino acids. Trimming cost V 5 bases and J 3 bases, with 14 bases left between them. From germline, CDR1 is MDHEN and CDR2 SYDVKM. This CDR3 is CASSLPGKIYNEQFF. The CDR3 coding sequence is TGTGCCAGCAGTCTTCCCGGGAAAATCTACAATGAGCAGTTCTTC.

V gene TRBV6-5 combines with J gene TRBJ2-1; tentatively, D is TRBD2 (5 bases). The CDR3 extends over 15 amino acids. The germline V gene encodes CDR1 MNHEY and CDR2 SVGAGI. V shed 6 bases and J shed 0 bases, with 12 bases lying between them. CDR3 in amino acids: CASRLTTGSYNEQFF. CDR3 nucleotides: TGTGCCAGCAGGCTGACTACCGGCTCCTACAATGAGCAGTTCTTC.

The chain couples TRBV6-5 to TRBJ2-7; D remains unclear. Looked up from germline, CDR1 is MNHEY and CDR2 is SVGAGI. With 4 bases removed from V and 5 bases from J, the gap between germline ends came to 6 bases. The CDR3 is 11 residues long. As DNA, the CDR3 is TGTGCCAGCAGTTCCCCCCACGAGCAGTACTTC. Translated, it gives CASSSPHEQYF.

The CDR3: CAWSGGATEAFF. Here the CDR3 DNA reads TGTGCCTGGAGTGGGGGGGCCACTGAAGCTTTCTTT. The chain recombines TRBV30 with TRBJ1-1, with TRBD1 as a possible D gene (6 bases). In germline, CDR1 is GTSNPN, CDR2 SVGIG (reference sequence). Trimming cost V 1 base and J 4 bases, with 7 bases left between them. This CDR3 is 12 amino acids long. The full variable domain, completed using reference TRBV30 and TRBJ1-1, is SQTIHQWPATLVQPVGSPLSLECTVEGTSNPNLYWYRQAAGRGLQLLFYSVGIGQISSEVPQNLSASRPQDRQFILSSKKLLLSDSGFYLCAWSGGATEAFFGQGTRLTVV.